The TCR beta chain under discussion was sequenced for a study of STAT5B mutations in CD4+ large granular lymphocyte leukemia. V shed 3 bases and J shed 0 bases, with 11 bases lying between them. Germline V gives CDR1 LNHNV, CDR2 YYDKDF (reference sequence). This CDR3 spans 15 amino acids. TCRdb's copy holds only in-frame clones and misses some; the assay was immunoSEQ multiplex PCR. The sample shows roughly 48,000 clones, about three quarters of them seen only once. The source is a human donor in good health. This chain connects TRBV15 to TRBJ2-5; D call uncertain. Sequencing used CD4+ T cells from blood buffy coats. In nucleotides, the CDR3 is TGTGCCACCAGCAGTGGGTGGCCGGACCAAGAGACCCAGTACTTC. Residues: CATSSGWPDQETQYF.